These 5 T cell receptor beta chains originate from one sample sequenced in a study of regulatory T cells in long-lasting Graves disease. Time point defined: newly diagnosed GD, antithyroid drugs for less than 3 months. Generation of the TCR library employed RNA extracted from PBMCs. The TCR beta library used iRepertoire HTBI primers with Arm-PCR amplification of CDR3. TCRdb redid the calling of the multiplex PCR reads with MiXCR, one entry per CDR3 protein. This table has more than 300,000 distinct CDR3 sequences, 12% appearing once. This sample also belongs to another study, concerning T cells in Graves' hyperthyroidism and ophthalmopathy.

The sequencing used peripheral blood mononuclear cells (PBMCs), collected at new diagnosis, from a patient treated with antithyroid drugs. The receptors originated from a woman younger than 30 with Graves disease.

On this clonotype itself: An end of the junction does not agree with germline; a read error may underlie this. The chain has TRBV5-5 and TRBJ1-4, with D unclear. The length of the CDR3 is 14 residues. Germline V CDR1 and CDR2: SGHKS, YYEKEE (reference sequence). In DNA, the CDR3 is TGTGCCAGCAGCTTGGACGCAACTAATGAAAGACTGTTTTTT. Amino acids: CASSLDATNERLFF.

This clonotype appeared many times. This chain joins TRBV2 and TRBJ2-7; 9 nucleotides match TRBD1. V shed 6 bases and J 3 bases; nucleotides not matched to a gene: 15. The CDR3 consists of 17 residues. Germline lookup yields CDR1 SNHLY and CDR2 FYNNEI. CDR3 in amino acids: CASSVPGTGNMGYEQYF. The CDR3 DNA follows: TGTGCCAGCAGCGTCCCCGGGACAGGGAATATGGGCTACGAGCAGTACTTC.

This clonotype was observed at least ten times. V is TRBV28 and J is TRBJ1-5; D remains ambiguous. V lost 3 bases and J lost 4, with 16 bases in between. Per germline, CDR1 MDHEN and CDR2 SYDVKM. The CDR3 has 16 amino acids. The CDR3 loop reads CASSLIRGLSNQPQHF. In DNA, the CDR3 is TGTGCCAGCAGTTTGATTCGAGGGCTATCAAATCAGCCCCAGCATTTT.

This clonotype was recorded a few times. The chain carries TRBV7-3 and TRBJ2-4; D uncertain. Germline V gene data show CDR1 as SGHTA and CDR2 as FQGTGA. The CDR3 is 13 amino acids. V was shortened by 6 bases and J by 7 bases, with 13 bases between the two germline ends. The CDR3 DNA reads TGTGCCAGCAGTCAATCTAGGGATAACATTCAGTACTTC. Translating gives CASSQSRDNIQYF.

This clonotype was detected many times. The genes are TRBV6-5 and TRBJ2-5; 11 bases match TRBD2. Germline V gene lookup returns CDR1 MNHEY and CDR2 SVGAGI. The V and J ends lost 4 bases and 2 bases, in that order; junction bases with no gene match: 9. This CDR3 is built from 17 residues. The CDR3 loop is CASSSNVIAGGQETQYF. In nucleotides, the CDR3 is TGTGCCAGCAGTTCCAACGTAATAGCGGGGGGGCAAGAGACCCAGTACTTC.